A single sample is the source of the 25 T cell receptor beta chains below, sequenced in a study of Ad26.COV2.S vaccination and SARS-CoV-2 variants. Treatment here: roughly 19 received Ad26.COV2.S at low or high dose, single or two shots; 5 received placebo; per-sample allocation not given. The samples were gathered on day 63 after the first injection of vaccine or placebo. Method: immunoSEQ multiplex PCR; TCRdb's copy keeps in-frame clones and lacks some. The repertoire holds 300,000 to 350,000 clones, with 90% as singletons. The sample here was peripheral blood, taken in a trial of Ad26.COV2.S vaccine versus placebo. The receptors come from a person aged 18 to 59 who received the Ad26.COV2.S COVID-19 vaccine or a placebo.

This chain links TRBV30 with TRBJ1-6; possible D gene TRBD1, 5 bases. This CDR3 has 13 amino acids. Germline V gives CDR1 GTSNPN, CDR2 SVGIG (reference sequence). V was shortened by 0 bases and J by 10 bases, with 10 bases between the two germline ends. Here the CDR3 reads CAWSVGGGSPLHF. DNA for the CDR3: TGTGCCTGGAGTGTTGGGGGGGGATCACCCCTCCACTTT.

The chain carries TRBV5-6 and TRBJ2-7; D is tentatively TRBD1 or TRBD2 (5 bases each). V was shortened by 3 bases and J by 3 bases, with 13 bases between the two germline ends. The V gene's germline CDR1 is SGHDT and CDR2 YYEEEE. This CDR3 has 14 amino acids. CDR3 sequence: CASSSGRDHYEQYV. The CDR3 bases are TGTGCCAGCAGCTCGGGTCGGGACCACTACGAGCAGTACGTC.

The chain recombines TRBV18 with TRBJ1-5; 12 nucleotides match TRBD1. The length of the CDR3 is 16 residues. The germline V gene has CDR1 KGHSH and CDR2 LQKENI. Trimming removed 3 bases from V and 7 bases from J; junction bases left unmatched: 7. Here the CDR3 DNA reads TGTGCCAGCTCACCGGGGACAGGGGGCGGCAGGCAGCCCCAGCATTTT. It translates to CASSPGTGGGRQPQHF.

This clone was detected only a few times. This sequence joins TRBV4-1 and TRBJ2-5; tentatively, D is TRBD1 or TRBD2 (5 bases each). The CDR3 spans 16 residues. Trimming shortened V by 4 bases and J by 4 bases, and 19 bases separated the two germline ends. Germline CDR1 MGHRA, CDR2 YSYEKL. In DNA, the CDR3 is TGCGCCAGCAGCCTTAACGCCGGGACCCATCGAGAGACCCAGTACTTC. The encoded protein is CASSLNAGTHRETQYF.

The chain uses TRBV5-8 and TRBJ2-1; 10 bases align to TRBD1. Germline-derived CDR1 and CDR2 are SGHTS and YDEGEE. V lost 4 bases, J lost 1 base, and 8 bases stayed unmatched. This CDR3 contains 17 residues. CDR3 nucleotides: TGTGCCAGCAGCCTAGTCGGACAGGGGGTTTCCTACAATGAGCAGTTCTTC. This encodes CASSLVGQGVSYNEQFF.

This chain uses TRBV27 with TRBJ1-1, with D perhaps matching TRBD1 (5 bases). Germline loops: CDR1 MNHEY, CDR2 SMNVEV (reference sequence). This CDR3 comprises 17 residues. V lost 6 bases, J lost 1 base, and 21 bases lay in between. The CDR3 coding sequence is TGTGCCAGCAGCCAGGGTATGGTTATATCTGGGAACACTGAAGCTTTCTTT. It specifies CASSQGMVISGNTEAFF.

This clone was seen a few times. The rearrangement uses TRBV11-2 and TRBJ1-5; D not certain. CDR1 and CDR2 from the germline V gene are SGHAT and FQNNGV. This CDR3 has 13 residues. V lost 0 bases, J lost 7 bases, and 7 bases lay in between. The CDR3 loop is CASSLEAGQPQHF. In DNA, the CDR3 is TGTGCCAGCAGCTTAGAGGCGGGCCAGCCCCAGCATTTT.

In the case of this clone: Mismatch with germline at one junction end may stem from a read error. The V gene is TRBV7-6, the J gene TRBJ2-2; 10 bases map to TRBD1. Germline CDR1 reads SGHVS; CDR2 reads FNYEAQ. This CDR3 contains 16 residues. CDR3 nucleotides: TGTGCCAGCAGCTCGGAGACGGGACAGGGGACCGGCGAGCTGTTTTTT. Translation gives CASSSETGQGTGELFF.

About this clone: The sample carries other DNA sequences with the same CDR3. The chain uses TRBV5-1 and TRBJ2-3; D not certain. The V end was cut by 2 bases, the J end by 6 bases, with 4 bases between. Per the germline V gene, CDR1 is SGHRS and CDR2 is YFSETQ. This CDR3 contains 11 residues. The CDR3 is CASSLVDTQYF. The CDR3 nucleotides are TGCGCCAGCAGCTTAGTTGATACGCAGTATTTT.

The chain uses TRBV4-3 and TRBJ2-4, with a possible D match to TRBD1 (5 bases). In germline, CDR1 is LGHNA, CDR2 YSLEER. V was trimmed by 1 base and J by 3 bases, leaving 10 bases between them. This CDR3 has 15 amino acids. CDR3 residues: CASSQGPTGKNIQYF. Written as DNA, the CDR3 is TGCGCCAGCAGCCAAGGCCCTACAGGCAAAAACATTCAGTACTTC.

The J gene is TRBJ2-3, the V gene TRBV24-1; a weak D match, TRBD1 (5 bases). In germline, CDR1 is KGHDR, CDR2 SFDVKD. This CDR3 region has 15 residues. Deletions cut 3 bases from V and 2 bases from J, with 11 bases between. CDR3 coding DNA: TGTGCCACCAGTGATAGTCAGGGTACCACAGATACGCAGTATTTT. It specifies CATSDSQGTTDTQYF.

The chain has TRBV12-5 and TRBJ1-1, with TRBD1 as a possible D gene (6 bases). In germline, CDR1 is LGHNT, CDR2 FRNRAP. V lost 8 bases and J 0 bases, leaving 19 bases between the germline ends. The CDR3 length is 16 residues. The CDR3 coding sequence is TGTGCTAGTCTGTTGACAGGCGCGGGCATGAACACTGAAGCTTTCTTT. Protein sequence: CASLLTGAGMNTEAFF.

The J gene is TRBJ1-6, the V gene TRBV28; D ambiguous. Trimming took off 5 bases at V and 12 bases at J, with 11 bases between the two ends. This CDR3 comprises 12 residues. Germline V gene data show CDR1 as MDHEN and CDR2 as SYDVKM. CDR3 in DNA: TGTGCCAGCAGTGAATACGGGAGACCCCTCCACTTT. This codes for CASSEYGRPLHF.

The chain combines TRBV5-6 with TRBJ2-7, with D perhaps TRBD1 (6 bases). The ends were cut back, 0 bases at V and 7 bases at J, with 14 bases in the middle. Germline lookup yields CDR1 SGHDT and CDR2 YYEEEE. This CDR3 has 14 amino acids. The CDR3 sequence: CASSLGQGFWEQYV. DNA of the CDR3: TGTGCCAGCAGCTTGGGTCAGGGGTTCTGGGAGCAGTACGTC.

The CDR3 loop reads CASSDLSGGGLSPLHF. Here the CDR3 DNA reads TGCGCCAGCAGTGACCTCTCAGGGGGCGGATTGTCACCCCTCCACTTT. V and J are TRBV10-2 and TRBJ1-6; 8 bases are shared with TRBD1. The CDR3 covers 16 residues. Per the germline V gene, CDR1 is WSHSY and CDR2 is SAAADI. With 3 bases clipped from V and 10 bases from J, the junction kept 11 bases outside the gene matches.

This chain joins TRBV7-2 and TRBJ1-4; unclear D gene. The V gene's germline CDR1 is SGHTA and CDR2 FQGNSA. V was cut by 0 bases and J by 6 bases, with 8 bases left in between. The CDR3 has 14 residues. The CDR3 is CASSLAYVDEKLFF. In DNA form, the CDR3 reads TGTGCCAGCAGCTTAGCCTACGTAGATGAAAAACTGTTTTTT.

V usage is TRBV5-5 and J usage is TRBJ1-5; the D gene is possibly TRBD1 (5 bases). The CDR3 sequence is 17 residues long. V shed 0 bases and J shed 4 bases, with 17 bases lying between them. Germline CDR1 reads SGHKS; CDR2 reads YYEKEE (reference sequence). CDR3 residues: CASSLDMQAGDNQPQHF. In DNA, the CDR3 is TGTGCCAGCAGCTTGGACATGCAGGCGGGGGATAATCAGCCCCAGCATTTT.

The V and J genes are TRBV14 and TRBJ1-1; the D gene is possibly TRBD1 (5 bases). This CDR3 spans 14 amino acids. The germline gives CDR1 SGHDN, CDR2 FVKESK. With 4 bases removed from V and 0 bases from J, the gap between germline ends came to 9 bases. This CDR3 reads CASSLETVNTEAFF. The CDR3 nucleotides read TGTGCCAGCAGCCTAGAGACAGTGAACACTGAAGCTTTCTTT.

This rearrangement joins TRBV5-1 to TRBJ1-2; TRBD1 matches 7 bases. This CDR3 contains 16 residues. CDR1 SGHRS and CDR2 YFSETQ come from the germline V gene. V shed 4 bases and J 6 bases; nucleotides not matched to a gene: 15. Here the CDR3 reads CASSPVGQLDADGYTF. The CDR3 nucleotides are TGCGCCAGCAGCCCCGTGGGACAGCTGGACGCGGATGGCTACACCTTC.

The chain uses TRBV14 and TRBJ1-1, with D tentatively TRBD1 (5 bases). CDR1 and CDR2 from the germline V gene are SGHDN and FVKESK. The ends were cut back, 4 bases at V and 4 bases at J, with 13 bases in the middle. This CDR3 region has 14 residues. CDR3 in amino acids: CASSRRGGFTEAFF. CDR3 coding DNA: TGTGCCAGCAGCCGACGGGGGGGGTTCACTGAAGCTTTCTTT. The full variable domain, its missing parts supplied by reference TRBV14 and TRBJ1-1, is EAGVTQFPSHSVIEKGQTVTLRCDPISGHDNLYWYRRVMGKEIKFLLHFVKESKQDESGMPNNRFLAERTGGTYSTLKVQPAELEDSGVYFCASSRRGGFTEAFFGQGTRLTVV.

The V gene is TRBV5-1, the J gene TRBJ2-3; D uncertain. This CDR3 is 17 amino acids long. V lost 4 bases and J 3 bases, leaving 21 bases between the germline ends. CDR1 is SGHRS and CDR2 is YFSETQ in the germline V gene. As DNA, the CDR3 is TGCGCCAGCAGCCAACCTCTATTTGTGCCCCTAACAGATACGCAGTATTTT. It specifies CASSQPLFVPLTDTQYF.

The chain couples TRBV7-6 to TRBJ1-3; 7 positions match TRBD1. Germline CDR1 SGHVS, CDR2 FNYEAQ. After removal of 7 bases from V and 2 bases from J, the junction contained 14 bases not matched to a gene. There are 17 residues in the CDR3. The CDR3 loop reads CASTPSGGGYAGNTIYF. The CDR3 bases are TGTGCCAGCACCCCGTCGGGAGGGGGCTATGCTGGAAACACCATATATTTT.

The genes are TRBV5-4 and TRBJ1-2, with TRBD1 as a possible D gene (5 bases). The germline V gene encodes CDR1 SGHNT and CDR2 YYREEE (reference sequence). The CDR3 has 17 residues. The V end lost 3 bases, the J end lost 8 bases, and 26 bases lay between the germline ends. The CDR3 spells CASSSGGSSRTPLGYTF. The DNA of the CDR3 is TGTGCCAGCAGCTCCGGGGGGTCGAGCAGGACTCCCTTAGGCTACACCTTC. Drawing the rest from reference TRBV5-4 and TRBJ1-2, the complete variable domain is ETGVTQSPTHLIKTRGQQVTLRCSSQSGHNTVSWYQQALGQGPQFIFQYYREEENGRGNFPPRFSGLQFPNYSSELNVNALELDDSALYLCASSSGGSSRTPLGYTFGSGTRLTVV.

The genes are TRBV5-8 and TRBJ1-1; tentative D call: TRBD1 (5 bases). This CDR3 comprises 10 residues. V dropped 2 bases and J dropped 10 bases, with 6 bases sitting between them. CDR1 is SGHTS, CDR2 YDEGEE, per germline. The CDR3 nucleotides are TGTGCCAGCAGCTTTCAGGGAGCTTTCTTT. Translated: CASSFQGAFF.

This sequence joins TRBV27 and TRBJ1-2, with 7 nucleotides matching TRBD1. This CDR3 spans 14 amino acids. Losses at the gene ends were 5 bases for V and 4 bases for J; bases not matched to a gene: 7. Germline CDR1 and CDR2: MNHEY and SMNVEV (reference sequence). This chain's CDR3 is CASSPTGTIYGYTF. The CDR3 coding sequence is TGTGCCAGCAGTCCGACAGGGACTATCTATGGCTACACCTTC.